Presented here are 12 T cell receptor beta chains from one specimen sequenced in a study of blood T cell repertoires in COVID-19. Clones were read by immunoSEQ multiplex PCR, and TCRdb kept only the in-frame ones, dropping some. Altogether over 250,000 clones are present, 80% to 90% being singletons, with the ten largest covering approximately 1.5%. The sequenced material came from peripheral blood. Receptor source: a woman aged 40 to 50 who had recovered from COVID-19.

This chain's CDR3 is CASTLTSGGYTGELFF. CDR3 nucleotide sequence: TGTGCCAGTACCCTGACTAGCGGGGGGTATACCGGGGAGCTGTTTTTT. The chain is built from TRBV19 and TRBJ2-2, with 13 bases fitting TRBD2. V lost 7 bases and J lost 5; bases outside the gene matches: 7. This CDR3 contains 16 residues. The germline CDR1 and CDR2 sequences are LNHDA and SQIVND (reference sequence).

The chain combines TRBV6-6 with TRBJ2-7; 7 bases agree with TRBD2. Looked up from germline, CDR1 is MNHNY and CDR2 is SVGAGI (reference sequence). The CDR3 loop spans 13 amino acids. Trimming at V came to 4 bases and at J to 7 bases, leaving 7 bases not matched to a gene. The CDR3, as DNA: TGTGCCAGCAGTTCGCGCAGGGAGGGAGAGCAGTACTTC. Protein: CASSSRREGEQYF.

The chain combines TRBV7-2 with TRBJ2-7; TRBD2 matches at 7 bases. This CDR3 spans 13 amino acids. With 5 bases clipped from V and 2 bases from J, the junction kept 3 bases outside the gene matches. CDR1 is SGHTA and CDR2 is FQGNSA in the germline V gene. CDR3 in amino acids: CASSPGRAYEQYF. The DNA for the CDR3 is TGTGCCAGCAGCCCTGGGAGGGCCTACGAGCAGTACTTC.

The chain joins TRBV5-1 to TRBJ2-7; 7 bases line up with TRBD1. Trimming took 2 bases from V and 3 from J; bases not matched to a gene: 8. The CDR3 sequence is 15 residues long. Germline CDR1 SGHRS, CDR2 YFSETQ. The CDR3 loop is CASSLPGQSIYEQYF. Written as DNA, the CDR3 is TGCGCCAGCAGCTTACCGGGACAGTCGATCTACGAGCAGTACTTC. Filled out from reference TRBV5-1 and TRBJ2-7, the complete variable domain reads KAGVTQTPRYLIKTRGQQVTLSCSPISGHRSVSWYQQTPGQGLQFLFEYFSETQRNKGNFPGRFSGRQFSNSRSEMNVSTLELGDSALYLCASSLPGQSIYEQYFGPGTRLTVT.

Turning to this clone: Other nucleotide sequences in the sample specify the same CDR3. This chain uses TRBV5-4 with TRBJ2-7; TRBD2 might be the D (5 bases). The CDR3 contains 14 residues. The ends were cut back, 0 bases at V and 1 base at J, with 8 bases in the middle. Germline lookup yields CDR1 SGHNT and CDR2 YYREEE (reference sequence). In nucleotides, the CDR3 is TGTGCCAGCAGCTTGGGCGGAGGATCCTACGAGCAGTACTTC. This codes for CASSLGGGSYEQYF.

DNA of the CDR3: TGTGCCAGCAGCTTGAGTAGCGGGACCGCGGGGGAGCAGTACTTC. Amino acids: CASSLSSGTAGEQYF. The V call is TRBV7-3, the J call TRBJ2-7; 8 bases align to TRBD2. In germline, CDR1 is SGHTA, CDR2 FQGTGA. J gave up 7 bases and V 3 bases, and 11 bases lay outside the gene matches. CDR3 size: 15 residues. The full variable domain, its missing parts supplied by reference TRBV7-3 and TRBJ2-7, is GAGVSQTPSNKVTEKGKYVELRCDPISGHTALYWYRQSLGQGPEFLIYFQGTGAADDSGLPNDRFFAVRPEGSVSTLKIQRTERGDSAVYLCASSLSSGTAGEQYFGPGTRLTVT.

V gene TRBV7-2 combines with J gene TRBJ1-1; the match to TRBD1 covers 10 bases. Germline values: CDR1 SGHTA, CDR2 FQGNSA. Trimming cost V 5 bases and J 4 bases; bases outside gene matches: 7. The CDR3 runs to 15 residues. In nucleotides, the CDR3 is TGTGCCAGCAGCCCGGTAGACAGGGGGCCCACTGAAGCTTTCTTT. It encodes CASSPVDRGPTEAFF.

The chain recombines TRBV7-9 with TRBJ2-6, with 9 bases fitting TRBD1. The germline CDR1 and CDR2 sequences are SEHNR and FQNEAQ (reference sequence). The CDR3 spans 16 residues. V trimming: 8 bases; J trimming: 6 bases; junction bases outside the gene matches: 11. The CDR3 nucleotides read TGTGCCAGCGGCGACAGGGGGGATATTTTGGCCAACGTCCTGACTTTC. This encodes CASGDRGDILANVLTF.

The chain employs TRBV24-1 and TRBJ1-5, with a possible D match to TRBD1 (5 bases). CDR3 length: 14 residues. V was shortened by 7 bases and J by 3 bases, with 12 bases between the two germline ends. The V gene's germline CDR1 is KGHDR and CDR2 SFDVKD. The CDR3 sequence: CATRGTVHNQPQHF. The DNA of the CDR3 is TGTGCCACCAGGGGGACTGTACACAATCAGCCCCAGCATTTT.

This clone was observed a single time. The chain carries TRBV19 and TRBJ2-7, with 12 bases that match TRBD1. The CDR3 extends over 15 amino acids. V was pared by 3 bases and J by 7 bases, with 7 bases of the junction left unmatched. CDR1 and CDR2 (germline): LNHDA, SQIVND (reference sequence). The CDR3 DNA reads TGTGCCAGTAGTATTGGGACAGGGGGCGCGGGAGAGCAGTACTTC. The encoded protein is CASSIGTGGAGEQYF.

This CDR3 reads CATLEGARGNEQFF. CDR3 nucleotide sequence: TGTGCCACCTTAGAGGGGGCGAGGGGGAATGAGCAGTTCTTC. The V gene is TRBV15, the J gene TRBJ2-1; the match to TRBD1 covers 7 bases. Per the germline V gene, CDR1 is LNHNV and CDR2 is YYDKDF (reference sequence). CDR3 length equals 14 residues. Unmatched junction bases numbered 11, after V lost 8 bases and J lost 7 bases. Full variable domain (rest looked up from reference TRBV15 and TRBJ2-1): DAMVIQNPRYQVTQFGKPVTLSCSQTLNHNVMYWYQQKSSQAPKLLFHYYDKDFNNEADTPDNFQSRRPNTSFCFLDIRSPGLGDTAMYLCATLEGARGNEQFFGPGTRLTVL.

The chain is built from TRBV30 and TRBJ2-7; perhaps TRBD2 as D (5 bases). Germline lookup yields CDR1 GTSNPN and CDR2 SVGIG (reference sequence). The CDR3 totals 16 residues. V lost 1 base, J lost 3 bases, and 19 bases lay in between. CDR3 amino acids: CAWSGQTGGRSYEQYF. Here the CDR3 DNA reads TGTGCCTGGAGTGGCCAAACCGGCGGGCGAAGCTACGAGCAGTACTTC.